A selection of T cell receptor beta chains follows, all from one sample in a study of blood T cells in healthy people across ages. TCRdb reanalysed the 5' RACE reads using MiXCR and keeps one entry per CDR3 protein. The sample includes 910,000 or so distinct CDR3 sequences, around 54% seen only once; the top ten take 20% to 25%. The sequenced material came from blood. Receptors originate from a woman aged 60-75 years in good health. Each CDR3 is given with its conserved first and last residue. Each record gives: J gene, V gene, D gene, clone size, CDR3 protein, CDR3 DNA. The D gene is left open where the match is weak. Size is stated for part of the rows, as once, few or many counts, or as a class when the clone is expanded.

J gene: TRBJ1-2
V gene: TRBV3-1
D gene: .
clone size: .
CDR3 protein: CASSQDQGFWGYTF
CDR3 DNA: TGTGCCAGCAGCCAAGATCAGGGGTTTTGGGGCTACACCTTC

J gene: TRBJ1-1
V gene: TRBV10-3
D gene: .
clone size: .
CDR3 protein: CAISEGIGNTEAFF
CDR3 DNA: TGTGCCATCAGCGAGGGGATTGGGAACACTGAAGCTTTCTTT

J gene: TRBJ1-5
V gene: TRBV4-1
D gene: TRBD1
clone size: once
CDR3 protein: CASSRDRGAQPQHF
CDR3 DNA: TGCGCCAGCAGCCGAGACAGGGGGGCTCAGCCCCAGCATTTT

J gene: TRBJ2-3
V gene: TRBV5-1
D gene: .
clone size: .
CDR3 protein: CASSFDGKITDTQYF
CDR3 DNA: TGCGCCAGCAGCTTCGACGGGAAAATCACAGATACGCAGTATTTT

J gene: TRBJ2-1
V gene: TRBV6-2/TRBV6-3
D gene: .
clone size: .
CDR3 protein: CASRPQGRGNGQFF
CDR3 DNA: TGTGCCAGCAGACCCCAGGGAAGGGGGAATGGGCAGTTCTTC

J gene: TRBJ2-4
V gene: TRBV12-3/TRBV12-4
D gene: .
clone size: .
CDR3 protein: CASSFPANIQYF
CDR3 DNA: TGTGCCAGCAGTTTTCCAGCAAACATTCAGTACTTC

J gene: TRBJ2-1
V gene: TRBV20-1
D gene: .
clone size: few
CDR3 protein: CSAHIRQVHEQFF
CDR3 DNA: TGCAGTGCTCATATTCGACAGGTCCATGAGCAGTTCTTC

J gene: TRBJ2-4
V gene: TRBV7-9
D gene: .
clone size: .
CDR3 protein: CASSLARTVEQYF
CDR3 DNA: TGTGCCAGCAGCTTAGCAAGGACCGTTGAGCAGTACTTC

J gene: TRBJ2-3
V gene: TRBV5-6
D gene: TRBD2
clone size: .
CDR3 protein: CASSLVASGPINTQYF
CDR3 DNA: TGTGCCAGCAGCTTGGTGGCTAGCGGTCCGATAAATACGCAGTATTTT

J gene: TRBJ2-7
V gene: TRBV20-1
D gene: .
clone size: .
CDR3 protein: CSARGGQGVACEQYF
CDR3 DNA: TGCAGTGCTAGAGGTGGGCAGGGCGTCGCCTGCGAGCAGTACTTC

J gene: TRBJ2-3
V gene: TRBV3-1
D gene: .
clone size: many
CDR3 protein: CASSRAASAGTDTQYF
CDR3 DNA: TGTGCCAGCAGCCGAGCAGCAAGCGCGGGCACAGATACGCAGTATTTT

J gene: TRBJ2-5
V gene: TRBV25-1
D gene: .
clone size: .
CDR3 protein: CASSERRGKETQYF
CDR3 DNA: TGTGCCAGCAGTGAGAGAAGGGGAAAAGAGACCCAGTACTTC

J gene: TRBJ2-7
V gene: TRBV2
D gene: .
clone size: .
CDR3 protein: CASSERGQLVYEQYF
CDR3 DNA: TGTGCCAGCAGTGAGCGGGGACAACTCGTCTACGAGCAGTACTTC

J gene: TRBJ1-1
V gene: TRBV14
D gene: .
clone size: .
CDR3 protein: CASSSSGGITFF
CDR3 DNA: TGTGCCAGCAGCTCATCTGGCGGAATAACTTTCTTT

J gene: TRBJ2-7
V gene: TRBV27
D gene: TRBD2
clone size: once
CDR3 protein: CASSLTAGAPYEQYF
CDR3 DNA: TGTGCCAGCAGTTTGACGGCGGGAGCCCCCTACGAGCAGTACTTC

J gene: TRBJ2-4
V gene: TRBV7-2
D gene: .
clone size: .
CDR3 protein: CASSQPTGAKNIQYF
CDR3 DNA: TGTGCCAGCAGTCAACCGACAGGAGCCAAAAACATTCAGTACTTC

J gene: TRBJ1-1
V gene: TRBV5-1
D gene: .
clone size: .
CDR3 protein: CASSLARGGTGTEAFF
CDR3 DNA: TGCGCCAGCAGCTTGGCGAGGGGTGGTACAGGCACTGAAGCTTTCTTT

J gene: TRBJ1-6
V gene: TRBV7-2
D gene: .
clone size: few
CDR3 protein: CASSPFESPLHF
CDR3 DNA: TGTGCCAGCAGCCCCTTTGAGTCACCCCTCCACTTT

J gene: TRBJ2-7
V gene: TRBV11-2
D gene: TRBD2
clone size: .
CDR3 protein: CASSPEASGFSYEQYF
CDR3 DNA: TGTGCCAGCAGCCCGGAGGCTAGCGGGTTTTCCTACGAGCAGTACTTC

J gene: TRBJ2-5
V gene: TRBV18
D gene: TRBD2
clone size: few
CDR3 protein: CASSHGRKEETQYF
CDR3 DNA: TGTGCCAGCTCACACGGGAGGAAAGAAGAGACCCAGTACTTC

J gene: TRBJ2-5
V gene: TRBV28
D gene: TRBD2
clone size: few
CDR3 protein: CASSFLAGQETQYF
CDR3 DNA: TGTGCCAGCAGTTTCCTAGCGGGACAAGAGACCCAGTACTTC

J gene: TRBJ2-7
V gene: TRBV27
D gene: TRBD2
clone size: .
CDR3 protein: CASSLTREGLGSEQYF
CDR3 DNA: TGTGCCAGCAGTTTAACGCGGGAGGGCCTGGGCAGCGAGCAGTACTTC

J gene: TRBJ2-1
V gene: TRBV7-8
D gene: .
clone size: .
CDR3 protein: CASSVGGRTNEQFF
CDR3 DNA: TGTGCCAGCAGCGTGGGGGGGCGCACGAATGAGCAGTTCTTC

J gene: TRBJ1-2
V gene: TRBV4-3
D gene: TRBD1
clone size: .
CDR3 protein: CASSPTGEGLYGYTF
CDR3 DNA: TGCGCCAGCAGTCCAACAGGGGAAGGTCTCTATGGCTACACCTTC

J gene: TRBJ1-2
V gene: TRBV7-9
D gene: TRBD1
clone size: few
CDR3 protein: CASSLDRGDGYTF
CDR3 DNA: TGTGCCAGCAGCCTGGACAGGGGCGATGGCTACACCTTC

J gene: TRBJ1-5
V gene: TRBV24-1
D gene: .
clone size: .
CDR3 protein: CATSDLGLTIFGGNQPQHF
CDR3 DNA: TGTGCCACCAGTGATTTAGGTTTAACGATCTTTGGGGGCAATCAGCCCCAGCATTTT

J gene: TRBJ1-2
V gene: TRBV29-1
D gene: .
clone size: .
CDR3 protein: CSVGTGGYTF
CDR3 DNA: TGCAGCGTTGGCACAGGGGGCTACACCTTC

J gene: TRBJ2-5
V gene: TRBV20-1
D gene: .
clone size: once
CDR3 protein: CSARVLGAAITYKQYF
CDR3 DNA: TGCAGTGCTAGAGTCTTGGGGGCAGCAATTACCTACAAGCAGTACTTC

J gene: TRBJ2-7
V gene: TRBV28
D gene: TRBD2
clone size: few
CDR3 protein: CASSLLAATSYEQYF
CDR3 DNA: TGTGCCAGCAGTTTACTAGCGGCCACCTCCTACGAGCAGTACTTC

J gene: TRBJ2-5
V gene: TRBV29-1
D gene: TRBD2
clone size: few
CDR3 protein: CKAGGREETQYF
CDR3 DNA: TGCAAAGCTGGGGGGAGGGAAGAGACCCAGTACTTC

J gene: TRBJ2-3
V gene: TRBV28
D gene: TRBD1
clone size: .
CDR3 protein: CASSYQTGGLTDTQYF
CDR3 DNA: TGTGCCAGCAGTTATCAGACAGGGGGACTCACAGATACGCAGTATTTT

J gene: TRBJ2-1
V gene: TRBV4-1
D gene: TRBD2
clone size: .
CDR3 protein: CASSQDYGTTGYEQFF
CDR3 DNA: TGCGCCAGCAGCCAAGATTACGGGACTACCGGGTATGAGCAGTTCTTC

J gene: TRBJ2-5
V gene: TRBV4-2
D gene: TRBD2
clone size: .
CDR3 protein: CASSIGTSGISGQETQYF
CDR3 DNA: TGTGCCAGTAGCATCGGGACTAGCGGGATTTCGGGTCAAGAGACCCAGTACTTC

J gene: TRBJ1-2
V gene: TRBV10-3
D gene: .
clone size: few
CDR3 protein: CAIGTESRNYGYTF
CDR3 DNA: TGTGCCATCGGTACTGAGTCGCGTAACTATGGCTACACCTTC

J gene: TRBJ2-3
V gene: TRBV5-1
D gene: .
clone size: .
CDR3 protein: CASGAGSGVFTDTQYF
CDR3 DNA: TGCGCCAGCGGGGCCGGCTCAGGGGTTTTCACAGATACGCAGTATTTT

J gene: TRBJ2-7
V gene: TRBV28
D gene: .
clone size: .
CDR3 protein: CASRYKTGEQYF
CDR3 DNA: TGTGCCAGCAGATATAAGACAGGCGAGCAGTACTTC

J gene: TRBJ2-5
V gene: TRBV7-9
D gene: .
clone size: few
CDR3 protein: CASSFGGGRETQYF
CDR3 DNA: TGTGCCAGCAGCTTCGGTGGTGGCCGGGAGACCCAGTACTTC

J gene: TRBJ1-1
V gene: TRBV7-9
D gene: TRBD1
clone size: .
CDR3 protein: CASSPGQGTLNTEAFF
CDR3 DNA: TGTGCCAGCAGCCCCGGACAGGGGACGTTAAACACTGAAGCTTTCTTT

J gene: TRBJ2-7
V gene: TRBV28
D gene: .
clone size: few
CDR3 protein: CASSQRGPHEQYF
CDR3 DNA: TGTGCCAGCAGTCAAAGGGGTCCCCACGAGCAGTACTTC

J gene: TRBJ2-3
V gene: TRBV27
D gene: TRBD2
clone size: .
CDR3 protein: CASSLWGGRAGDTQYF
CDR3 DNA: TGTGCCAGCAGTTTATGGGGCGGGAGGGCCGGAGATACGCAGTATTTT

J gene: TRBJ1-4
V gene: TRBV7-2
D gene: TRBD1
clone size: .
CDR3 protein: CASSLRAGTGTAKLFF
CDR3 DNA: TGTGCCAGCAGCTTACGGGCCGGGACAGGTACCGCCAAACTGTTTTTT

J gene: TRBJ2-7
V gene: TRBV7-2
D gene: .
clone size: few
CDR3 protein: CASSLLGLPKPYEQYF
CDR3 DNA: TGTGCCAGCAGCTTACTTGGACTACCTAAACCCTACGAGCAGTACTTC

J gene: TRBJ1-1
V gene: TRBV7-6
D gene: .
clone size: many
CDR3 protein: CASSLQANTEAFF
CDR3 DNA: TGTGCCAGCAGCTTACAGGCGAACACTGAAGCTTTCTTT

J gene: TRBJ2-1
V gene: TRBV10-3
D gene: .
clone size: few
CDR3 protein: CAISDANNEQFF
CDR3 DNA: TGTGCCATCAGTGATGCGAACAATGAGCAGTTCTTC

J gene: TRBJ2-7
V gene: TRBV12-3/TRBV12-4
D gene: .
clone size: .
CDR3 protein: CASSLLGGANYEQYF
CDR3 DNA: TGTGCCAGCAGTTTACTTGGGGGCGCGAACTACGAGCAGTACTTC

J gene: TRBJ2-4
V gene: TRBV3-1
D gene: TRBD2
clone size: .
CDR3 protein: CASSQAGTSEYF
CDR3 DNA: TGTGCCAGCAGCCAAGCAGGGACTAGCGAGTACTTC

J gene: TRBJ2-5
V gene: TRBV20-1
D gene: .
clone size: .
CDR3 protein: CSAVKTASQETQYF
CDR3 DNA: TGCAGTGCCGTAAAGACAGCAAGCCAAGAGACCCAGTACTTC

J gene: TRBJ2-1
V gene: TRBV5-1
D gene: .
clone size: .
CDR3 protein: CASSLDGTLYNEQFF
CDR3 DNA: TGCGCCAGCAGCTTGGACGGGACTCTCTACAATGAGCAGTTCTTC